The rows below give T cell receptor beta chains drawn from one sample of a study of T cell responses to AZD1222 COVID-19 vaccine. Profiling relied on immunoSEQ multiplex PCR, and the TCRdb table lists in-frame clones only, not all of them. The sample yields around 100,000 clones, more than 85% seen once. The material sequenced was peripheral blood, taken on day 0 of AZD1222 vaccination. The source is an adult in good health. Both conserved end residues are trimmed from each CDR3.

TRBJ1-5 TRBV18 ASSPGQATNQPQH
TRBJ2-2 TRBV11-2 ASVAPNTGELF
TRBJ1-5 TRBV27 ASSLGTGTQPQH
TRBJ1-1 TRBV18 ASSPQVTNTEAF
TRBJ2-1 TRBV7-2 ASRLGQGAVNEQF
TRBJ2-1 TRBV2 ASTTGVTGINEQF
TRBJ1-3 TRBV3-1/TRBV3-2 ASSLGQASSGNTIY
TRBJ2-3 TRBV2 ASRVTAFYTDTQY
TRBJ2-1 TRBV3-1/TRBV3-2 ASSQLLAYNEQF
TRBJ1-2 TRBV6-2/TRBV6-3 ASSWGLPLSGGYT
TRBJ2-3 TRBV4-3 ASSPVIGSTDTQY
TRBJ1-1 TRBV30 AWSVRGNTEAF
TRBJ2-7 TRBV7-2 AVTKAGTSYEQY
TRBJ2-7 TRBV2 ASNRLAGNNYEQY
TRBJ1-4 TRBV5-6 ASSLAEAGFATNEKLF
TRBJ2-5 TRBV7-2 ASSGQTSGSTKTQY
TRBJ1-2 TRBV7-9 ASSTGEHGYT
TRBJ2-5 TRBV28 ASSFGLGQKSGETQY
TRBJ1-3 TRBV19 ASSIDPEPRSGNTIY
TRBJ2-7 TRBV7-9 ASSILAGVSYEQY
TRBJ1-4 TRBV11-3 ASSLRAGGAPGINEKLF
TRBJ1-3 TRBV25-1 ASRSTSGNTIY
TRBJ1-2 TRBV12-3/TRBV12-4 ASSFLGASGYT
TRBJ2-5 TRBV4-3 ASSRGLAGVEGETQY
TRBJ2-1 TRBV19 ASSIGGQGVQEQF
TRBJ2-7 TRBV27 ASSLRTATRHEQY
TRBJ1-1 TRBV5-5 ASSLVPGQGGTEAF
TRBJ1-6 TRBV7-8 ASSKGRGGNSPLH
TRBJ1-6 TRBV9 ASSVSQGDNSPLH
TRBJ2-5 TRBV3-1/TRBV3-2 ASSQASGVGSETQY